This TCR beta chain emerged from a study of naive and memory T cell subsets. Overall study findings and caveats: From naive to CM, EM and EMRA, diversity decreased and Gini increased. In naive cells, over 90% of TCR sequences were seen only once.

The beta constant-region primer was an equimolar mix of two oligonucleotides covering TRBC1 and TRBC2. Ligation attached a single-stranded oligonucleotide with a 12-nucleotide UMI and the SP2 primer to the cDNA 3' end. The ligated cDNA underwent four PCR rounds using SP2 and nested alpha and beta constant-region primers. TCRdb processed the UMI-ligation and nested PCR reads anew with MiXCR; each CDR3 protein has one entry. The profile covers around 160,000 distinct CDR3 sequences, with 15% to 20% appearing a single time and about 0.14% taken by the ten largest. This clonotype was counted only a few times. The target antigen is unknown. Germline V gene sequence: CDR1 SEHNR, CDR2 FQNEAQ (reference sequence). This CDR3 region has 16 residues. V was clipped by 5 bases and J by 7 bases, with 20 bases between them.

The sequencing input was naive CD4+ T cells from blood. This clonotype originated in a human donor in good health. This sequence joins TRBV7-9 and TRBJ1-4; D gene unclear. The chain's CDR3 is CASSPPATGRVEKLFF. CDR3 bases: TGTGCCAGCAGCCCACCTGCCACCGGGCGGGTTGAAAAACTGTTTTTT.